This T cell receptor (beta chain) originates from a study of Graves' ophthalmopathy and Graves' hyperthyroidism. Amplified TCR beta CDR3 regions were obtained using RNA transcripts as template. HTBI primers primed a first-round RT-PCR, and a second-round multiplex PCR followed. MiXCR was run by TCRdb on the multiplex PCR reads, yielding one entry per CDR3 protein. The sample gives approximately 700,000 distinct CDR3 sequences, roughly 41% of which show up once; approximately 43% is in the top ten. This clonotype was seen many times. Its antigen is still unknown. General study results and limits: The majority of expanded thyroid clonotypes above 0.001 frequency also occurred in blood.

The CDR3 covers 12 residues. The germline V gene has CDR1 LNHDA and CDR2 SQIVND (reference sequence). Germline trimming cut 5 bases from V and 7 bases from J; bases unmatched to any gene: 4. The V gene is TRBV19, the J gene TRBJ1-2, with TRBD1 matching over 7 bases. What was sequenced was peripheral blood. This sequence was found in an adult man with Graves' ophthalmopathy. The DNA for the CDR3 is TGTGCCAGTAGTCCACGACAGGGTGGCTACACCTTC. As protein: CASSPRQGGYTF.